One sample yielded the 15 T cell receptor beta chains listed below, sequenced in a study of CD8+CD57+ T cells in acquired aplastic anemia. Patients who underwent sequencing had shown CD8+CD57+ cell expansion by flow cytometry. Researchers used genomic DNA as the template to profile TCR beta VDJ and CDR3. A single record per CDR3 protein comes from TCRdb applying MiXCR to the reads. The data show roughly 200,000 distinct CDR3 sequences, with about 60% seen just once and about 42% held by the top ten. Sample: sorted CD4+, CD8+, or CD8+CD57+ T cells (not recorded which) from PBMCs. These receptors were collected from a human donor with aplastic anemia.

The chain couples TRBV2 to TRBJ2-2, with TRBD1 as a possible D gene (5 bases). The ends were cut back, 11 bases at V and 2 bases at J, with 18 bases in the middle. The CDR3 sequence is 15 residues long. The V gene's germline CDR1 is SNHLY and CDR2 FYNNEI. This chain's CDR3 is CALSEGEDNTGELFF. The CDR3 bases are TGTGCCCTTTCCGAAGGGGAAGATAACACCGGGGAGCTGTTTTTT.

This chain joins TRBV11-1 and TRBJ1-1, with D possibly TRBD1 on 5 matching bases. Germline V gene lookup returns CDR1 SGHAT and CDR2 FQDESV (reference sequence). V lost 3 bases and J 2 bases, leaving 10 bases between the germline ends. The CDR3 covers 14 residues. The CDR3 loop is CASSLGGINTEAFF. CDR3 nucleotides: TGTGCCAGCAGCTTGGGGGGTATCAACACTGAAGCTTTCTTT. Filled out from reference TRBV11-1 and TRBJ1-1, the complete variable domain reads EAEVAQSPRYKITEKSQAVAFWCDPISGHATLYWYRQILGQGPELLVQFQDESVVDDSQLPKDRFSAERLKGVDSTLKIQPAELGDSAMYLCASSLGGINTEAFFGQGTRLTVV.

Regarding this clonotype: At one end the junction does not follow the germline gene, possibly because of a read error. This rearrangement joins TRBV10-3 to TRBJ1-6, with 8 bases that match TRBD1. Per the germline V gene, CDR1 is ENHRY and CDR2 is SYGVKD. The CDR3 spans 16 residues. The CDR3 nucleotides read TGTGCCGTCAGTGAGGACAGGGCGAGGGGAAATTCACCCCTCCACTTT. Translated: CAVSEDRARGNSPLHF.

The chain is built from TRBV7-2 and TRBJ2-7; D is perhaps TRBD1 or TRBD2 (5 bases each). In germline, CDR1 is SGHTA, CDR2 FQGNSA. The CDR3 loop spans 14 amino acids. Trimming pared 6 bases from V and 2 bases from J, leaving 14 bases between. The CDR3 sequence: CASSPRDGPYEQYF. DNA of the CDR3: TGTGCCAGCAGTCCCCGGGACGGCCCCTACGAGCAGTACTTC.

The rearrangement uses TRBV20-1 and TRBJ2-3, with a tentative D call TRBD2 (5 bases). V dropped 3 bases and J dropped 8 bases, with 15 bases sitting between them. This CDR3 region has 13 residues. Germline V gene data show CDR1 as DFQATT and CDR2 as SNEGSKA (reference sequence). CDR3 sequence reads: CSASIEGRSTQYF. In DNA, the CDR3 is TGCAGTGCTAGTATCGAGGGCCGCAGTACGCAGTATTTT.

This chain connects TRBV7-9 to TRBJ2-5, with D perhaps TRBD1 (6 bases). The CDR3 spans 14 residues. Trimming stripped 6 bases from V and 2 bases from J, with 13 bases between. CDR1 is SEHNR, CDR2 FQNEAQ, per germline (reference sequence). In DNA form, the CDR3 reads TGTGCCAGCAGGTCGACAGGAATACAAGAGACCCAGTACTTC. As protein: CASRSTGIQETQYF.

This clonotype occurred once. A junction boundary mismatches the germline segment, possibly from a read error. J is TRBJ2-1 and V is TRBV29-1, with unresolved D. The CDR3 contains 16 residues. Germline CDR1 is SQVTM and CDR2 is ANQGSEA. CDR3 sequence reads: CASSIVSLSSYNEQFF. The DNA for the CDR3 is TGTGCCAGTAGTATAGTGTCATTGAGCTCCTACAATGAGCAGTTCTTC.

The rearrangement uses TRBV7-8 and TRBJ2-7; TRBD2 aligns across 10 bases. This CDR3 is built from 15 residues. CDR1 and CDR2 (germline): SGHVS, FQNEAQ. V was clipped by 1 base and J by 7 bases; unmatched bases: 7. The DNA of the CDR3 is TGTGCCAGCAGCTTAGTTCTGCTAGCGGGAGTGGAGCAGTACTTC. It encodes CASSLVLLAGVEQYF.

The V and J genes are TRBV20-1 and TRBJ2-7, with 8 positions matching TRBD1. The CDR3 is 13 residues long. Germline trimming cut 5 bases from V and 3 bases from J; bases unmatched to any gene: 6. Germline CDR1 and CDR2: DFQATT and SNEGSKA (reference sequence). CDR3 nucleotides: TGCAGTGCTGATGAACAGGGGGACTACGAGCAGTACTTC. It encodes CSADEQGDYEQYF.

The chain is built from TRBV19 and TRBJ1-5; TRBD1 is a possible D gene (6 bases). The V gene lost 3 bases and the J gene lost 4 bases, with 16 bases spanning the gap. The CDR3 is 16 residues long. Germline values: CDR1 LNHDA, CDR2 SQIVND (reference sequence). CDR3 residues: CASSIWDTQGNQPQHF. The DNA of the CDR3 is TGTGCCAGTAGTATTTGGGACACTCAAGGGAATCAGCCCCAGCATTTT.

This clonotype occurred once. CDR3 residues: CASSLRVHTGELFF. The CDR3 DNA follows: TGTGCCAGCAGCTTAAGAGTTCACACCGGGGAGCTGTTTTTT. The V gene is TRBV7-9, the J gene TRBJ2-2; D is undetermined. Germline CDR1 reads SEHNR; CDR2 reads FQNEAQ (reference sequence). Trimming left V 2 bases short and J 3 bases short, with 7 bases between. The CDR3 length is 14 residues.

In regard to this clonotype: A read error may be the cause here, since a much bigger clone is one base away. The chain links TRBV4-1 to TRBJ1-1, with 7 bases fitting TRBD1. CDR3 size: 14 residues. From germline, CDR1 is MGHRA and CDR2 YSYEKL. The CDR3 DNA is TGCGCCAGCAGCCAGGCGGACAGGAACACTGGAGCTTTCTTT. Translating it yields CASSQADRNTGAFF.

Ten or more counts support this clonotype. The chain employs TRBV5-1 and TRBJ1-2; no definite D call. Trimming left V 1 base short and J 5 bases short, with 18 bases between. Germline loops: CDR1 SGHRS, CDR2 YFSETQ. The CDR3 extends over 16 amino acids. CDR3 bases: TGCGCCAGCAGCTTGACGAATCCGCCCGAGAAATATGGCTACACCTTC. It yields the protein CASSLTNPPEKYGYTF.

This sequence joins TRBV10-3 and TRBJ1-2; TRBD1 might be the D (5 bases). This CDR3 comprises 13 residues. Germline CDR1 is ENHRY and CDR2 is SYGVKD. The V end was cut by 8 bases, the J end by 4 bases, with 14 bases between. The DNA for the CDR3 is TGTGCCATCCCCACGACGAGGGGCTATGGCTACACCTTC. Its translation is CAIPTTRGYGYTF.

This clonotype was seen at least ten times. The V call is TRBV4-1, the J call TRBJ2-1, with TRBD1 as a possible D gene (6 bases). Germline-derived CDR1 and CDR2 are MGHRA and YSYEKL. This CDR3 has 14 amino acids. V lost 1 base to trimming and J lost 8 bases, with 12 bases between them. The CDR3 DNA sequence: TGCGCCAGCAGCCAAGTCAGGGGTAGGCATGAGCAGTTCTTC. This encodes CASSQVRGRHEQFF.